The 28 T cell receptor beta chains listed next were all sequenced from one sample in a study of graft-versus-host responses after intestinal transplantation. Antigen specificity for these receptors is unknown. TCRdb keeps only in-frame clones here, not all; method: immunoSEQ multiplex PCR. Of roughly 100,000 clones in the sample, about 90% were seen once. The specimen was unstimulated CD4+ T cells sorted from spleen or lymph node cells, collected before intestinal transplant. These receptors originate from a human donor who received an intestinal transplant.

For this clone: This specimen includes other DNA sequences encoding the same CDR3. The chain combines TRBV5-1 with TRBJ2-3; tentative D call: TRBD1 (6 bases). The CDR3 is 18 amino acids. Germline assignment: CDR1 SGHRS and CDR2 YFSETQ. V lost 1 base and J 1 base, leaving 19 bases between the germline ends. CDR3 in amino acids: CASSLQGGGRFRTDTQYF. The CDR3 bases are TGCGCCAGCAGCTTGCAGGGTGGGGGCCGGTTCCGCACAGATACGCAGTATTTT.

This chain links TRBV5-4 with TRBJ1-2; perhaps TRBD1 as D (6 bases). The CDR3 is 14 residues long. V shed 4 bases and J shed 2 bases, with 12 bases lying between them. In germline, CDR1 is SGHNT, CDR2 YYREEE (reference sequence). The CDR3 is CASSRGAENYGYTF. DNA for the CDR3: TGTGCCAGCAGCCGGGGGGCGGAGAACTATGGCTACACCTTC. Variable domain in full (rest from reference TRBV5-4 and TRBJ1-2): ETGVTQSPTHLIKTRGQQVTLRCSSQSGHNTVSWYQQALGQGPQFIFQYYREEENGRGNFPPRFSGLQFPNYSSELNVNALELDDSALYLCASSRGAENYGYTFGSGTRLTVV.

This clone was recorded only once. The chain couples TRBV19 to TRBJ2-7, with 9 positions matching TRBD1. Germline values: CDR1 LNHDA, CDR2 SQIVND (reference sequence). The V and J ends lost 5 bases and 4 bases, in that order; junction bases with no gene match: 6. This CDR3 is 14 amino acids long. CDR3 amino acids: CASSAGTGIYEQYF. CDR3 sequence (DNA): TGTGCCAGTAGTGCCGGGACAGGGATTTACGAGCAGTACTTC.

This clone occurred once. J is TRBJ2-1 and V is TRBV10-1, with 14 bases fitting TRBD2. There are 16 residues in the CDR3. Germline V gives CDR1 WNHNN, CDR2 SYGVQD (reference sequence). V trimming: 3 bases; J trimming: 8 bases; junction bases outside the gene matches: 6. The CDR3 reads CASSERLAGGRYEQFF. DNA for the CDR3: TGCGCCAGCAGTGAAAGACTAGCGGGAGGGCGCTATGAGCAGTTCTTC.

The chain employs TRBV9 and TRBJ2-1; D perhaps matches TRBD1 (5 bases). The CDR3 extends over 13 amino acids. V lost 4 bases, J lost 9 bases, and 14 bases lay in between. From germline, CDR1 is SGDLS and CDR2 YYNGEE. The DNA of the CDR3 is TGTGCCAGCAGCCCCCGGACACCACCTGAGCAGTTCTTC. Its translation: CASSPRTPPEQFF.

The chain recombines TRBV10-1 with TRBJ2-2; 12 bases align to TRBD2. V was pared by 0 bases and J by 4 bases, with 3 bases of the junction left unmatched. The CDR3 is 17 residues long. From germline, CDR1 is WNHNN and CDR2 SYGVQD (reference sequence). Here the CDR3 DNA reads TGCGCCAGCAGTGAGTCAGGGGGACTAGCGGGCACCGGGGAGCTGTTTTTT. This sequence encodes CASSESGGLAGTGELFF.

The rearrangement links TRBV7-2 to TRBJ2-3, with 12 bases matching TRBD2. V trimming: 3 bases; J trimming: 6 bases; junction bases outside the gene matches: 4. The CDR3 sequence is 15 residues long. The germline V gene encodes CDR1 SGHTA and CDR2 FQGNSA. The CDR3 spells CASSFRTSGVDTQYF. As DNA, the CDR3 is TGTGCCAGCAGCTTCAGGACTAGCGGGGTGGATACGCAGTATTTT. Full variable domain (rest looked up from reference TRBV7-2 and TRBJ2-3): GAGVSQSPSNKVTEKGKDVELRCDPISGHTALYWYRQSLGQGLEFLIYFQGNSAPDKSGLPSDRFSAERTGGSVSTLTIQRTQQEDSAVYLCASSFRTSGVDTQYFGPGTRLTVL.

V is TRBV5-1 and J is TRBJ2-7; a weak D match, TRBD1 (5 bases). The germline gives CDR1 SGHRS, CDR2 YFSETQ. V lost 0 bases and J 5 bases, leaving 18 bases between the germline ends. The CDR3 is 16 amino acids. The CDR3 loop is CASSLGNRLHADEQYF. The CDR3 nucleotides read TGCGCCAGCAGCTTGGGAAACAGGCTTCACGCAGACGAGCAGTACTTC.

V is TRBV20-1 and J is TRBJ2-3; 7 bases fit TRBD2. J was trimmed by 15 bases and V by 7 bases; bases with no gene match: 13. The length of the CDR3 is 11 residues. From germline, CDR1 is DFQATT and CDR2 SNEGSKA (reference sequence). The CDR3 loop reads CSVREGPLTYF. The CDR3 DNA reads TGCAGTGTGAGGGAGGGCCCCCTTACCTATTTT.

This chain joins TRBV29-1 and TRBJ2-3; the D is unclear. The CDR3 runs to 11 residues. V was pared by 6 bases and J by 6 bases, with 10 bases between. CDR1 and CDR2 from the germline V gene are SQVTM and ANQGSEA. The CDR3, as DNA: TGCAGCGTCCAAAAAGGGGATACGCAGTATTTT. It translates to CSVQKGDTQYF.

The genes are TRBV20-1 and TRBJ2-7; D is ambiguous. With 3 bases removed from V and 4 bases from J, the gap between germline ends came to 7 bases. The CDR3 totals 11 residues. Germline CDR1 is DFQATT and CDR2 is SNEGSKA (reference sequence). CDR3: CSASMEYEQYF. CDR3 DNA: TGCAGTGCTAGCATGGAATACGAGCAGTACTTC.

The chain employs TRBV11-2 and TRBJ2-7, with 7 bases aligning to TRBD1. The length of the CDR3 is 15 residues. CDR1 is SGHAT, CDR2 FQNNGV, per germline. V gave up 1 base and J gave up 4 bases; unmatched junction bases: 7. This chain's CDR3 is CASSLGPGQRYEQYF. The CDR3 DNA follows: TGTGCCAGCAGCTTAGGCCCGGGACAGAGGTACGAGCAGTACTTC.

V and J are TRBV28 and TRBJ2-4; D gene ambiguous. This CDR3 is 13 amino acids long. Germline V gene lookup returns CDR1 MDHEN and CDR2 SYDVKM. Trimming took 2 bases from V and 8 from J, leaving 10 bases between them. CDR3 amino acids: CASSLSSPDIQYF. The CDR3 nucleotides read TGTGCCAGCAGTTTAAGTAGCCCAGACATTCAGTACTTC.

This clone is a singleton in its sample. V usage is TRBV18 and J usage is TRBJ2-2; D not resolved. Trimming took 0 bases from V and 7 from J, leaving 15 bases between them. This CDR3 is 16 amino acids long. CDR1 KGHSH and CDR2 LQKENI come from the germline V gene. As DNA, the CDR3 is TGTGCCAGCTCACCACCGTTTAACAGCCCGGACGGGGAGCTGTTTTTT. Translating it yields CASSPPFNSPDGELFF.

The rearrangement joins TRBV19 to TRBJ1-2; 8 nucleotides align to TRBD1. The germline CDR1 and CDR2 sequences are LNHDA and SQIVND (reference sequence). The CDR3 runs to 14 residues. Trimming removed 4 bases from V and 7 bases from J; junction bases left unmatched: 8. The CDR3 region has the DNA TGTGCCAGTAGTAGAAGGACAGGGAGTCGTGGCTACACCTTC. Protein: CASSRRTGSRGYTF.

V usage is TRBV7-2 and J usage is TRBJ2-7; 7 bases agree with TRBD1. J lost 6 bases, V lost 1 base, and 9 bases had no gene match. Germline lookup yields CDR1 SGHTA and CDR2 FQGNSA. CDR3 length: 15 amino acids. CDR3 in DNA: TGTGCCAGCAGCTTAGAACCGGGACAGAGGGGCGAGCAGTACTTC. Translated, it gives CASSLEPGQRGEQYF.

V and J are TRBV9 and TRBJ2-1; D uncertain. Trimming cost V 0 bases and J 1 base, with 11 bases left between them. The CDR3 extends over 16 amino acids. Germline V CDR1 and CDR2: SGDLS, YYNGEE. The CDR3 sequence: CASSVGLLKSYNEQFF. The CDR3 DNA sequence: TGTGCCAGCAGCGTAGGCCTTTTGAAGTCCTACAATGAGCAGTTCTTC.

V usage is TRBV7-9 and J usage is TRBJ2-3, with 9 positions matching TRBD2. After removal of 2 bases from V and 2 bases from J, the junction contained 5 bases not matched to a gene. The CDR3 runs 16 residues. Germline CDR1 SEHNR, CDR2 FQNEAQ (reference sequence). The CDR3 bases are TGTGCCAGCAGCTTAAATGCGGGGGGGTTCACAGATACGCAGTATTTT. Translating it yields CASSLNAGGFTDTQYF.

As DNA, the CDR3 is TGTGCCAGTAGCCCAGACCGCACAGATACGCAGTATTTT. Amino acids: CASSPDRTDTQYF. The V gene is TRBV19, the J gene TRBJ2-3; the D is unclear. The CDR3 consists of 13 residues. V gave up 6 bases and J gave up 1 base, with 8 bases separating them. Germline V gives CDR1 LNHDA, CDR2 SQIVND (reference sequence).

The chain is built from TRBV27 and TRBJ2-1; 7 bases are shared with TRBD2. In germline, CDR1 is MNHEY, CDR2 SMNVEV (reference sequence). This CDR3 is 14 amino acids long. After removal of 2 bases from V and 9 bases from J, the junction contained 7 bases not matched to a gene. DNA for the CDR3: TGTGCCAGCAGTTTAAACCGACTAGCAGGTGAGCAGTTCTTC. This gives the protein CASSLNRLAGEQFF.

The rearrangement joins TRBV28 to TRBJ1-1, with a tentative D call TRBD1 (6 bases). V lost 4 bases to trimming and J lost 6 bases, with 15 bases between them. Germline V gives CDR1 MDHEN, CDR2 SYDVKM. The CDR3 spans 14 residues. CDR3 in DNA: TGTGCCAGCAGTTCTTATCAGGGGTGGGCTGAAGCTTTCTTT. Translated: CASSSYQGWAEAFF.

V gene TRBV18 combines with J gene TRBJ1-5; D gene unclear. CDR3 length equals 13 residues. The germline V and J ends were trimmed by 3 bases and 4 bases, with 7 bases remaining between them. CDR1 and CDR2 (germline): KGHSH, LQKENI. The CDR3 coding sequence is TGTGCCAGCTCACCGGCCATAAATCAGCCCCAGCATTTT. Amino acids: CASSPAINQPQHF.

The V gene is TRBV6-5, the J gene TRBJ2-7, with D possibly being TRBD1 (6 bases). The V end lost 2 bases, the J end lost 9 bases, and 14 bases lay between the germline ends. The germline V gene encodes CDR1 MNHEY and CDR2 SVGAGI. The CDR3 has 13 residues. This CDR3 is CASSYGRTDWQYF. For the CDR3, the DNA is TGTGCCAGCAGTTACGGTCGGACAGATTGGCAGTACTTC.

Details on this clone: The same CDR3 can be traced to other DNA sequences in this sample. The chain uses TRBV20-1 and TRBJ2-1, with unresolved D. The V gene lost 2 bases and the J gene lost 4 bases, with 0 bases spanning the gap. The germline V gene encodes CDR1 DFQATT and CDR2 SNEGSKA (reference sequence). The CDR3 totals 10 residues. For the CDR3, the DNA is TGCAGTGCTAGATACAATGAGCAGTTCTTC. Residues: CSARYNEQFF.

The chain is built from TRBV2 and TRBJ1-6; D remains unclear. The CDR3 is made up of 14 amino acids. V lost 3 bases and J 7 bases, leaving 10 bases between the germline ends. The germline V gene has CDR1 SNHLY and CDR2 FYNNEI. For the CDR3, the DNA is TGTGCCAGCAGTGACATGGGGAGAAATTCACCCCTCCACTTT. Translated: CASSDMGRNSPLHF.

This chain uses TRBV29-1 with TRBJ2-1, with unresolved D. Trimming cost V 3 bases and J 8 bases, with 14 bases left between them. Germline V CDR1 and CDR2: SQVTM, ANQGSEA. The CDR3 is 13 residues long. Here the CDR3 DNA reads TGCAGCGTTGATGTTCAGGCGTCGTATGAGCAGTTCTTC. As protein: CSVDVQASYEQFF.

This clone appeared once. The V call is TRBV30, the J call TRBJ2-7; 7 nucleotides match TRBD2. The V gene's germline CDR1 is GTSNPN and CDR2 SVGIG (reference sequence). The CDR3 runs to 13 residues. Trimming cost V 4 bases and J 0 bases; bases outside gene matches: 3. CDR3 residues: CAWTSGFSYEQYF. In DNA, the CDR3 is TGTGCCTGGACTAGCGGTTTCTCCTACGAGCAGTACTTC.

The V and J genes are TRBV5-1 and TRBJ2-5, with D perhaps being TRBD1 or TRBD2 (5 bases each). Germline CDR1 SGHRS, CDR2 YFSETQ. This CDR3 has 14 amino acids. Trimming took off 0 bases at V and 5 bases at J, with 11 bases between the two ends. CDR3 sequence (DNA): TGCGCCAGCAGCTTGGTTGTGGGGGATGAGACCCAGTACTTC. This encodes CASSLVVGDETQYF.